This TCR beta chain was captured in a study of CD8+CD57+ T cells in acquired aplastic anemia. Background on the study: Recorded DNA amounts for sorted CD4+ and CD8+ cells had an average of around 3.5 ug. Notes on the study in general: There were over 25 CD8+ CDR3 sequences that occurred in both patients and controls.

Genomic DNA constituted the template upon which TCR beta VDJ and CDR3 profiling was performed. One entry per CDR3 protein results from TCRdb running MiXCR on the reads. The sample yields over 150,000 distinct CDR3 sequences, about two thirds seen once. CDR1 is LNHNV, CDR2 YYDKDF, per germline (reference sequence). V was pared by 2 bases and J by 1 base, with 10 bases between. CDR3 length: 15 amino acids. Of note for this clonotype: What it recognizes is unknown.

Before being chosen for sequencing, patients had shown CD8+CD57+ cell expansion by flow cytometry. Sample: sorted CD4+, CD8+, or CD8+CD57+ T cells (not recorded which) from PBMCs. The TCR comes from a human donor with aplastic anemia. The chain uses TRBV15 and TRBJ2-3; perhaps TRBD2 as D (6 bases). The CDR3 region has the DNA TGTGCCACCAGCAGAAACCCTAGCGGCACAGATACGCAGTATTTT. Translation gives CATSRNPSGTDTQYF.